The 22 T cell receptor beta chains below come from one sample, sequenced in a study of cytomegalovirus exposure and HLA in healthy donors. Primers: 60 Vbeta forward and 13 Jbeta reverse. TCRdb's table, derived via immunoSEQ multiplex PCR, lists solely in-frame clones and lacks some. The table lists 180,000 or so clones. Sequenced input: PBMCs. All receptors come from a boy between 10 and 17 years old in good health and CMV-seronegative.

This chain joins TRBV11-3 and TRBJ1-5; 9 nucleotides line up with TRBD1. Losses at the gene ends were 5 bases for V and 5 bases for J; bases not matched to a gene: 4. Per the germline V gene, CDR1 is SGHNT and CDR2 is YENEEA. This CDR3 contains 14 residues. The CDR3 loop reads CASSTQGADQPQHF. CDR3 in DNA: TGTGCCAGCAGCACACAGGGGGCGGATCAGCCCCAGCATTTT.

The chain carries TRBV6-1 and TRBJ1-2; unclear D gene. Between the trimmed V and J ends, which lost 2 bases and 8 bases, there was a span of 12 bases. Germline V CDR1 and CDR2: MNHNS, SASEGT. The CDR3 spans 13 residues. CDR3 nucleotide sequence: TGTGCCAGCAGTGAACCCCCCGTTCTCGGCTACACCTTC. This sequence encodes CASSEPPVLGYTF.

The V call is TRBV13, the J call TRBJ2-3, with 9 bases aligning to TRBD2. Trimming took 5 bases from V and 0 from J; bases not matched to a gene: 21. Germline CDR1 reads PRHDT; CDR2 reads FYEKMQ (reference sequence). This CDR3 comprises 21 residues. The CDR3 is CASSQLTPPPSGVASTDTQYF. The CDR3 DNA follows: TGTGCCAGCAGCCAGCTTACCCCACCCCCTAGCGGGGTTGCTAGCACAGATACGCAGTATTTT.

This rearrangement joins TRBV14 to TRBJ2-5; no definite D call. Looked up from germline, CDR1 is SGHDN and CDR2 is FVKESK. The CDR3 extends over 15 amino acids. V gave up 0 bases and J gave up 1 base, with 9 bases separating them. CDR3 in amino acids: CASSQDVVSQETQYF. The CDR3 region has the DNA TGTGCCAGCAGCCAAGACGTAGTTTCCCAAGAGACCCAGTACTTC.

This CDR3 is CASSISAGREETQYF. The CDR3 bases are TGTGCCAGCAGTATCTCAGCAGGGAGGGAAGAGACCCAGTACTTC. The J gene is TRBJ2-5, the V gene TRBV9, with TRBD2 matching 7 bases. Germline V gene lookup returns CDR1 SGDLS and CDR2 YYNGEE. J gave up 3 bases and V 5 bases, and 10 bases lay outside the gene matches. This CDR3 is built from 15 residues.

The genes are TRBV7-9 and TRBJ2-3; D call uncertain. This CDR3 has 13 amino acids. The germline CDR1 and CDR2 sequences are SEHNR and FQNEAQ (reference sequence). V dropped 2 bases and J dropped 4 bases, with 7 bases sitting between them. The CDR3 DNA reads TGTGCCAGCAGCTTATCAGAGGCAGATACGCAGTATTTT. Its translation is CASSLSEADTQYF.

The chain uses TRBV6-5 and TRBJ1-1, with 11 bases that match TRBD1. V shed 8 bases, J shed 8 bases, and the junction held 7 bases outside the gene matches. This CDR3 is 13 amino acids long. Germline V gives CDR1 MNHEY, CDR2 SVGAGI. The CDR3 sequence: CASLDRGHSEAFF. DNA for the CDR3: TGTGCCAGCCTGGACAGGGGGCACTCCGAAGCTTTCTTT.

About this clone itself: This sample also contains other DNA sequences that code for the same CDR3. This chain joins TRBV5-1 and TRBJ2-7; 11 bases are shared with TRBD1. CDR3 size: 14 residues. CDR1 and CDR2 from the germline V gene are SGHRS and YFSETQ. J gave up 6 bases and V 4 bases, and 6 bases lay outside the gene matches. The CDR3 DNA is TGCGCCAGCAGCAGGACAGGGGGCTTAGGCGAGCAGTACTTC. The encoded protein is CASSRTGGLGEQYF.

The J gene is TRBJ2-1, the V gene TRBV2, with D possibly matching TRBD2 (6 bases). Trimming took 7 bases from V and 0 from J, leaving 7 bases between them. The CDR3 extends over 13 amino acids. Germline-derived CDR1 and CDR2 are SNHLY and FYNNEI. The CDR3 DNA is TGTGCCAGCACTAGCGTCTCCTACAATGAGCAGTTCTTC. It specifies CASTSVSYNEQFF.

V gene TRBV5-1 combines with J gene TRBJ2-2, with D perhaps TRBD2 (5 bases). This CDR3 comprises 14 residues. V was shortened by 0 bases and J by 6 bases, with 9 bases between the two germline ends. Germline loops: CDR1 SGHRS, CDR2 YFSETQ. In DNA form, the CDR3 reads TGCGCCAGCAGCTTGGCCCGGGGATCCGGGGAGCTGTTTTTT. Its protein is CASSLARGSGELFF.

J is TRBJ1-1 and V is TRBV19; tentatively, D is TRBD1 (5 bases). The CDR3 length is 14 residues. Trimming pared 2 bases from V and 4 bases from J, leaving 11 bases between. Germline V lookup: CDR1 LNHDA, CDR2 SQIVND (reference sequence). CDR3 protein: CASSITPGGTEAFF. As DNA, the CDR3 is TGTGCCAGTAGTATAACCCCCGGGGGCACTGAAGCTTTCTTT.

The chain employs TRBV11-2 and TRBJ1-2; no clear D gene. Germline V lookup: CDR1 SGHAT, CDR2 FQNNGV. Trimming cost V 0 bases and J 3 bases, with 11 bases left between them. The CDR3 is 15 residues long. The CDR3 here is CASSLDRRRYYGYTF. The CDR3 coding sequence is TGTGCCAGCAGCTTAGATCGGCGGCGCTACTATGGCTACACCTTC.

The V gene is TRBV19, the J gene TRBJ2-2; D is unclear. The CDR3 spans 12 residues. Germline CDR1 is LNHDA and CDR2 is SQIVND (reference sequence). The ends were cut back, 3 bases at V and 5 bases at J, with 4 bases in the middle. The CDR3 loop is CASSILTGELFF. The CDR3, as DNA: TGTGCCAGTAGTATTCTTACCGGGGAGCTGTTTTTT.

The gene calls are TRBV7-9 and TRBJ2-5; 9 bases map to TRBD2. Germline assignment: CDR1 SEHNR and CDR2 FQNEAQ (reference sequence). The CDR3 consists of 15 residues. The ends lost 5 bases at V and 4 bases at J; junction bases unmatched: 8. CDR3 region: CASSTRRSGGETQYF. CDR3 sequence (DNA): TGTGCCAGCAGCACTCGACGTAGCGGGGGAGAGACCCAGTACTTC.

The chain carries TRBV4-1 and TRBJ2-3, with a possible D match to TRBD2 (5 bases). V was cut by 2 bases and J by 5 bases, with 8 bases left in between. Germline CDR1 reads MGHRA; CDR2 reads YSYEKL. The CDR3 is 13 residues long. The CDR3 sequence: CASSQLSGDTQYF. CDR3 in DNA: TGCGCCAGCAGCCAACTCAGCGGAGATACGCAGTATTTT.

V is TRBV6-1 and J is TRBJ2-2, with D perhaps TRBD2 (7 bases). V lost 2 bases to trimming and J lost 6 bases, with 16 bases between them. The CDR3 covers 16 residues. The germline V gene encodes CDR1 MNHNS and CDR2 SASEGT. The DNA for the CDR3 is TGTGCCAGCAGTGAAAGGGGGGGGTTCCCGTCCGGGGAGCTGTTTTTT. It is translated as CASSERGGFPSGELFF.

This chain joins TRBV10-1 and TRBJ1-6; D uncertain. V lost 8 bases, J lost 7 bases, and 21 bases lay in between. The CDR3 spans 16 residues. Germline lookup yields CDR1 WNHNN and CDR2 SYGVQD (reference sequence). The CDR3 nucleotides are TGCGCCAGCCGGGGATTTGGGGAGATTGAGAATTCACCCCTCCACTTT. It is translated as CASRGFGEIENSPLHF.

The chain is built from TRBV28 and TRBJ2-1; TRBD2 agrees at 11 bases. Trimming removed 3 bases from V and 12 bases from J; junction bases left unmatched: 13. CDR1 is MDHEN and CDR2 is SYDVKM in the germline V gene. CDR3 size: 16 residues. The CDR3: CASSFPTLAGEQSQFF. CDR3 DNA sequence: TGTGCCAGCAGTTTCCCGACACTAGCGGGGGAACAATCGCAGTTCTTC.

The chain is built from TRBV5-5 and TRBJ2-7; TRBD2 is a possible D gene (7 bases). Germline loops: CDR1 SGHKS, CDR2 YYEKEE (reference sequence). V shed 7 bases and J shed 3 bases, with 14 bases lying between them. The CDR3 totals 13 residues. CDR3 sequence reads: CASEGGIGYEQYF. CDR3 DNA sequence: TGTGCCAGCGAGGGGGGGATCGGCTACGAGCAGTACTTC.

The V call is TRBV27, the J call TRBJ2-2; 7 bases match TRBD2. In germline, CDR1 is MNHEY, CDR2 SMNVEV (reference sequence). The V segment lost 0 bases and the J segment 6 bases; nucleotides outside the gene matches: 4. The CDR3 is made up of 15 amino acids. Written as DNA, the CDR3 is TGTGCCAGCAGTTTATCTGTGGGGGGGTCCGGGGAGCTGTTTTTT. Its protein is CASSLSVGGSGELFF.

The rearrangement uses TRBV9 and TRBJ1-2, with D possibly matching TRBD1 (6 bases). This CDR3 has 14 residues. Trimming took 0 bases from V and 3 from J, leaving 9 bases between them. The germline V gene encodes CDR1 SGDLS and CDR2 YYNGEE. DNA for the CDR3: TGTGCCAGCAGCGTAGGGGGGCAGGACTATGGCTACACCTTC. It yields the protein CASSVGGQDYGYTF.

CDR3 DNA sequence: TGTGCCAGCAGTATTGACAGGGTATCCGGCTACACCTTC. This codes for CASSIDRVSGYTF. This chain joins TRBV6-1 and TRBJ1-2; 7 nucleotides line up with TRBD1. The germline gives CDR1 MNHNS, CDR2 SASEGT. V shed 5 bases and J 8 bases; nucleotides not matched to a gene: 8. The CDR3 contains 13 residues.